Sequencing of this T cell receptor (beta chain) was carried out in a study of cytomegalovirus exposure and HLA in healthy donors. CDR3 length: 15 residues. The V segment lost 1 base and the J segment 7 bases; nucleotides outside the gene matches: 8. The germline gives CDR1 SGHRS, CDR2 YFSETQ. Amplification used 60 Vbeta primers and 13 Jbeta primers. Clones were read by immunoSEQ multiplex PCR, and TCRdb kept only the in-frame ones, dropping some. Of more than 90,000 clones in the sample, nearly 70% were seen once. The TCR sequence derives from a man aged 50-59 years in good health and CMV-seronegative. The V call is TRBV5-1, the J call TRBJ2-1; TRBD1 agrees at 7 bases. The sequenced material came from PBMCs. CDR3 in DNA: TGCGCCAGCAGCTTGCGGCAGGGGGTTGGGAATGAGCAGTTCTTC. Residues: CASSLRQGVGNEQFF.